The entry that follows covers one TCR beta chain sequence. TCRdb keeps only in-frame clones here, not all; method: immunoSEQ multiplex PCR. The table includes tens of thousands of clones, approximately 90% detected once. The data derive from a study of blood T cell repertoires in COVID-19. V was clipped by 4 bases and J by 2 bases; unmatched bases: 7. Germline V gives CDR1 LGHDT, CDR2 YNNKEL (reference sequence). The CDR3 is 16 amino acids. The chain employs TRBV3-1 (or the pseudogene TRBV3-2) and TRBJ2-5; 10 bases are a match to TRBD2. This TCR was sampled from a male donor with acute or convalescent COVID-19. Sequencing was carried out using peripheral blood. The CDR3 bases are TGTGCCAGCAGCCCCGGGGTAGCGGGGGGACAAGAGACCCAGTACTTC. As protein: CASSPGVAGGQETQYF.